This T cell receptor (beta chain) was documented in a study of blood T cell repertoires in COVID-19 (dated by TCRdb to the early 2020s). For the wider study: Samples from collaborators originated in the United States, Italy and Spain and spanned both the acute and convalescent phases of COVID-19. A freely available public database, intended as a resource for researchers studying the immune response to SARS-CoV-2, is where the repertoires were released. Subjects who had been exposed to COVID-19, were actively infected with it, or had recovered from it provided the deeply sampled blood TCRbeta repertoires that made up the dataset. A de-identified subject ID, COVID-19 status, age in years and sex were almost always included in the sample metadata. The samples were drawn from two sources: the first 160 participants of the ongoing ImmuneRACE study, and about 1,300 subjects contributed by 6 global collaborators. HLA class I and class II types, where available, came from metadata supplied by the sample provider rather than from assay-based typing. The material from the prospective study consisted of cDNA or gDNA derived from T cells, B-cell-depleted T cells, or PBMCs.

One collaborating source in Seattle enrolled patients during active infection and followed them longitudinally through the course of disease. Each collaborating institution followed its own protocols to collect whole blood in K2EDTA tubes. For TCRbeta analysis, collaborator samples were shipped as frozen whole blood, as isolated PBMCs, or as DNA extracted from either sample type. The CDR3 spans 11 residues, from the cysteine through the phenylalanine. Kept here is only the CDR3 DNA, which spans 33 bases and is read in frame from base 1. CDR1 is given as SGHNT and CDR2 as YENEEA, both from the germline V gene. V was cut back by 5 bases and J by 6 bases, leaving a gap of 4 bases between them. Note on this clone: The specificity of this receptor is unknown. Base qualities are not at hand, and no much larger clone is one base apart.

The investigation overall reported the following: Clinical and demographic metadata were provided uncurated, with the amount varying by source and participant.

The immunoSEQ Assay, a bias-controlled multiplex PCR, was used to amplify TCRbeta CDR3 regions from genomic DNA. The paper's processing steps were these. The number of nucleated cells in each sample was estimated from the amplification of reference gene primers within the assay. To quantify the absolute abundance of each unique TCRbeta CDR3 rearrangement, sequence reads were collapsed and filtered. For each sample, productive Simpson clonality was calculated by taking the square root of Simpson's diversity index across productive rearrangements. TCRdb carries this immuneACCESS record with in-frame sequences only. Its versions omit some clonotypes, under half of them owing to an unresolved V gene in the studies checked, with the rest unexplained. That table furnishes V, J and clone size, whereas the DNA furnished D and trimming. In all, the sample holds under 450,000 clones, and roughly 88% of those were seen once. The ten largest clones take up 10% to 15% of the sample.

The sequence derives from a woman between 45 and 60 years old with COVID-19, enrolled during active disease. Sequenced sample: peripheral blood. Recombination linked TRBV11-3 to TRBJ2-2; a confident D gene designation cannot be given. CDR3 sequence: CASSRSGELFF. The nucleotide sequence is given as TGTGCCAGCAGCCGGTCCGGGGAGCTGTTTTTT.